These 5 T cell receptor beta chains share one sample of origin, sequenced in a study of vaccination and CD4 T cells after COVID-19 (dated by TCRdb to between 2020 and 2023). For these receptors, no antigen is known. This specimen's treatment or condition label, per the study, means: roughly 10-day PBMC culture with coronavirus spike peptide pools or control peptides (ViraFEST assay). Library prep was done by PCR. Sequencing was carried out with an Illumina iSeq 100. At the Johns Hopkins FTIC core, DNA from the cultured CD4+ T cells underwent TCR sequencing with the Oncomine TCR Beta short-read assay. The public reads were quality trimmed at Q25 with fastp and then assembled into clones with MiXCR by TCRdb, keeping productive beta chains. Each entry merges the rows of one CDR3 protein and shows their most common DNA and genes. Present in this sample are about 20,000 distinct CDR3 sequences, 43% of which were seen just once. The ten biggest clones cover more than 11% of the sample.

What was sequenced was CD4+ T cells from blood, cultured in vitro. Source of these receptors: a human donor who had recovered from COVID-19.

This chain joins TRBV7-2 and TRBJ2-1, with 7 bases matching TRBD2. The CDR3 consists of 15 residues. V lost 1 base, J lost 1 base, and 1 base stayed unmatched. Germline CDR1 reads SGHTA; CDR2 reads FQGNSA. This chain's CDR3 is CASSLGRESYNEQFF. The DNA for the CDR3 is TGTGCCAGCAGCTTAGGGCGGGAGTCCTACAATGAGCAGTTCTTC.

The gene calls are TRBV7-2 and TRBJ1-4; D not resolved. This CDR3 has 17 amino acids. Germline CDR1 SGHTA, CDR2 FQGNSA. Trimming took off 4 bases at V and 5 bases at J, with 20 bases between the two ends. CDR3: CASSSSPQRAPNEKLFF. CDR3 sequence (DNA): TGTGCCAGCAGCTCCAGCCCTCAGAGGGCCCCAAATGAAAAACTGTTTTTT.

The V gene is TRBV20-1, the J gene TRBJ1-1; 9 nucleotides agree with TRBD1. This CDR3 spans 18 amino acids. Per germline, CDR1 DFQATT and CDR2 SNEGSKA (reference sequence). J lost 0 bases, V lost 6 bases, and 17 bases had no gene match. DNA for the CDR3: TGCAGTGCACCATCGGATACAGGGGGCATCGGGATGAACACTGAAGCTTTCTTT. It encodes CSAPSDTGGIGMNTEAFF.

This clonotype was detected a few times. The genes are TRBV6-1 and TRBJ1-2, with 9 bases matching TRBD1. J was trimmed by 4 bases and V by 7 bases; bases with no gene match: 19. This CDR3 comprises 18 residues. The germline V gene encodes CDR1 MNHNS and CDR2 SASEGT. The CDR3, as DNA: TGTGCCAGCACCCTGGAGGGACAGGGAGGGTGGACGAGCTATGGCTACACCTTC. Amino acids: CASTLEGQGGWTSYGYTF.

The gene calls are TRBV20-1 and TRBJ2-6, with 9 bases that match TRBD1. V trimming: 6 bases; J trimming: 0 bases; junction bases outside the gene matches: 6. Germline CDR1 reads DFQATT; CDR2 reads SNEGSKA (reference sequence). This CDR3 region has 16 residues. Here the CDR3 reads CSAGTGSHSGANVLTF. In DNA, the CDR3 is TGCAGTGCCGGGACAGGGAGTCACTCTGGGGCCAACGTCCTGACTTTC.